Listed below are T cell receptor beta chains from one sample, sequenced in a study of a mutant IDH1 vaccine in newly diagnosed glioma. Method: immunoSEQ multiplex PCR; TCRdb's copy keeps in-frame clones and lacks some. The table includes approximately 84,000 clones, about 81% detected once. These receptors are not linked to any known antigen. Material: PBMCs, obtained from a glioma patient whose treatment included an IDH1 peptide vaccine. Receptor source: a man aged 35 to 55 with glioma. CDR3s include the opening cysteine and the closing phenylalanine or tryptophan. The D gene is left open where the match is weak. Some rows have no size entry. The others give once, few or many, or a class for an expanded clone.

V gene	clone size	J gene	D gene	CDR3 DNA	CDR3 protein
TRBV30	.	TRBJ2-7	TRBD2	TGTGCCTGGAGTGTAGGGGCTAGCGGGGGGTACGAGCAGTACTTC	CAWSVGASGGYEQYF
TRBV28	.	TRBJ1-3	.	TGTGCCAGCAGTTTGGATCCTTGGGGTGCTGGAAACACCATATATTTT	CASSLDPWGAGNTIYF
TRBV4-1	once	TRBJ2-3	.	TGCGCCAGCAGCCAAGAATTGGCAGATACGCAGTATTTT	CASSQELADTQYF
TRBV18	.	TRBJ2-7	.	TGTGCCAGCTCACCACTGGAGGGGGCCTGGTACGAGCAGTACTTC	CASSPLEGAWYEQYF
TRBV6-5	few	TRBJ2-1	.	TGTGCCAGCAGACCTCAGGGCTCCTACAATGAGCAGTTCTTC	CASRPQGSYNEQFF
TRBV27	.	TRBJ2-1	TRBD2	TGTGCCAGCAGTTCGCGGAGGACTAGCGTAGACAATGAGCAGTTCTTC	CASSSRRTSVDNEQFF
TRBV5-4	.	TRBJ2-5	TRBD2	TGTGCCAGCAGCTCAGGACTAGCCCAAGAGACCCAGTACTTC	CASSSGLAQETQYF
TRBV7-5	.	TRBJ2-1	.	TGTGCCAGAAGCTTAAGGAAAGGACAAAGCTCCTACAATGAGCAGTTCTTC	CARSLRKGQSSYNEQFF
TRBV7-9	few	TRBJ1-5	.	TGTGCCAGCAGCTTTGGACGACAGCCCCAGCATTTT	CASSFGRQPQHF
TRBV28	.	TRBJ1-3	.	TGTGCCACCACCGAACAGGTCTCTGGAAACACCATATATTTT	CATTEQVSGNTIYF
TRBV9	.	TRBJ2-1	TRBD2	TGTGCCAGCAGCCCACCGGGACTAGCGGGAGTTAATGAGCAGTTCTTC	CASSPPGLAGVNEQFF
TRBV18	.	TRBJ1-2	TRBD1	TGTGCCAGCTCATCGAACAGGGGAAATGGCTACACCTTC	CASSSNRGNGYTF
TRBV9	.	TRBJ1-5	TRBD1	TGTGCCAGCAGCCTCCAGGGGGGATCGGAGCCCCAGCATTTT	CASSLQGGSEPQHF
TRBV28	.	TRBJ2-7	.	TGTGCCAGCAGGCCGCCAGGGGAATCCTACGAGCAGTACTTC	CASRPPGESYEQYF
TRBV6-1	.	TRBJ1-2	.	TGTGCCAGCAGTGGGAGACAGAGTGATGGCTACACCTTC	CASSGRQSDGYTF
TRBV5-1	few	TRBJ2-2	TRBD1	TGCGCCAGCATACCCGGGACAGGGCGCACCGGGGAGCTGTTTTTT	CASIPGTGRTGELFF
TRBV6-1	.	TRBJ2-3	.	TGTGCCAGCAGTTACCGGGGTACGCAGTATTTT	CASSYRGTQYF
TRBV28	.	TRBJ2-3	TRBD2	TGTGCCAGCAGTTTAACGAGGACTAGCGGAAGCACAGATACGCAGTATTTT	CASSLTRTSGSTDTQYF
TRBV30	.	TRBJ2-7	TRBD2	TGTGCCTGGAGTAGGCGGGGGAACTACGAGCAGTACTTC	CAWSRRGNYEQYF
TRBV6-5	.	TRBJ1-5	TRBD1	TGTGCCAGCAGTCACGGGGCAGGGGGAACTCAGCCCCAGCATTTT	CASSHGAGGTQPQHF
TRBV19	.	TRBJ1-1	.	TGTGCCAGTAGTATAGGCGGGTTTCGAAACACTGAAGCTTTCTTT	CASSIGGFRNTEAFF
TRBV6-5	.	TRBJ2-5	TRBD1	TGTGCCAGCAACCGGGACAGGGGGCGGGAGACCCAGTACTTC	CASNRDRGRETQYF
TRBV7-9	.	TRBJ2-2	TRBD1	TGTGCCAGCAGCTCGGGACAGTACACCGGGGAGCTGTTTTTT	CASSSGQYTGELFF
TRBV21-1	once	TRBJ2-3	.	TGTGCCAGCAGCAAAGGGCCAGCGACTAGCACAGATACGCAGTATTTT	CASSKGPATSTDTQYF
TRBV11-2	.	TRBJ1-3	.	TGTGCCAGCAGCTTAGGATCAGGCTCTGGAAACACCATATATTTT	CASSLGSGSGNTIYF
TRBV5-1	.	TRBJ2-7	.	TGCGCCAGCAGCTTGGAAAGCGGCCTCTCCTACGAGCAGTACTTC	CASSLESGLSYEQYF
TRBV9	once	TRBJ1-2	TRBD1	TGTGCCAGCAGCGCGCGGACAGGATCTTACTATGGCTACACCTTC	CASSARTGSYYGYTF
TRBV7-9	.	TRBJ1-2	.	TGTGCCAGCAGCTCCTTACGAAGCTATGGCTACACCTTC	CASSSLRSYGYTF
TRBV4-2	.	TRBJ2-7	.	TGTGCCAGCAGCCAAGAGACGATAAGGGAGCAGTACTTC	CASSQETIREQYF
TRBV18	.	TRBJ1-5	.	TGTGCCAGCTCAATCTCAGGGGTTTCCAATCAGCCCCAGCATTTT	CASSISGVSNQPQHF
TRBV27	.	TRBJ2-3	TRBD1	TGTGCCAGCAGCCTAGGACAGGTTCGGTATTTT	CASSLGQVRYF
TRBV19	once	TRBJ2-5	.	TGTGCCAGTAGTTTCGGGACTGACGGGTTTGAGACCCAGTACTTC	CASSFGTDGFETQYF
TRBV5-1	.	TRBJ2-3	.	TGCGCCAGCAGCTTGGCTTGGGGGGGCACAGATACGCAGTATTTT	CASSLAWGGTDTQYF
TRBV13	.	TRBJ2-3	.	TGTGCCAGCAGCCCCCTGGGCACAGATACGCAGTATTTT	CASSPLGTDTQYF
TRBV7-9	.	TRBJ2-3	TRBD2	TGTGCCAGCAGCTCCATGGGCCCGGGAGGGCCCACAGATACGCAGTATTTT	CASSSMGPGGPTDTQYF
TRBV7-2	.	TRBJ2-7	TRBD2	TGTGCCAGCAGCTTTACTAGCGGGGGCCTCTCCTACGAGCAGTACTTC	CASSFTSGGLSYEQYF
TRBV25-1	.	TRBJ1-5	TRBD1	TGTGCCAGCAGTCTTACAGGGGATCAGCCCCAGCATTTT	CASSLTGDQPQHF
TRBV6-5	.	TRBJ1-1	.	TGTGCCAGCAGTTATAGGGGTTTGACTGAAGCTTTCTTT	CASSYRGLTEAFF
TRBV12-5	.	TRBJ2-2	.	TGTGCTAGCGGCCACAGGTTAACCGGGGAGCTGTTTTTT	CASGHRLTGELFF
TRBV30	.	TRBJ2-5	TRBD2	TGTGCCTGGAGGCTGGGGGGGACGCAAGAGACCCAGTACTTC	CAWRLGGTQETQYF
TRBV23-1	.	TRBJ1-2	.	TGCGCCAGCAGTCAATCGAAGAGCCCCCTACAAAGTGGCTACACCTTC	CASSQSKSPLQSGYTF
TRBV7-2	.	TRBJ1-5	.	TGTGCCAGCAGCCGAAGGGGGGGGGACCAGCCCCAGCATTTT	CASSRRGGDQPQHF
TRBV7-9	.	TRBJ1-4	.	TGTGCCAGCGGTCGAACGGGTGAAAAACTGTTTTTT	CASGRTGEKLFF
TRBV10-3	.	TRBJ2-1	TRBD2	TGTGCCATCAGGGGCTGGACTAGCGGGAGCTCCTACAATGAGCAGTTCTTC	CAIRGWTSGSSYNEQFF
TRBV11-2	.	TRBJ1-5	.	TGTGCCAGCAGTTCGAAGGACAGCAATCAGCCCCAGCATTTT	CASSSKDSNQPQHF
TRBV5-6	.	TRBJ2-3	.	TGTGCCAGCAGCCCTCGGGGCACCCTCACAGATACGCAGTATTTT	CASSPRGTLTDTQYF
TRBV18	.	TRBJ2-3	.	TGTGCCAGCTCACCCGCCGGGGCCAATACGCAGTATTTT	CASSPAGANTQYF
TRBV5-4	.	TRBJ2-7	.	TGTGCCAGCAGCCCCACTAGCTCCTACGAGCAGTACTTC	CASSPTSSYEQYF
TRBV5-4	.	TRBJ1-1	TRBD1	TGTGCCAGCAGCTTTACAGGGGGCATAACTGAAGCTTTCTTT	CASSFTGGITEAFF
TRBV7-6	once	TRBJ2-5	.	TGTGCCAGCAGCCCCGACCCGGCCGGGGGAGTAAAAGAGACCCAGTACTTC	CASSPDPAGGVKETQYF
TRBV6-1	.	TRBJ2-4	TRBD1	TGTGCCAGCAGTGAAGGGGTACAGGGGATACCCAAAAACATTCAGTACTTC	CASSEGVQGIPKNIQYF
TRBV6-1	once	TRBJ2-3	TRBD2	TGTGCCAGCTCCCCGCTAGCGGGACCTGATACGCAGTATTTT	CASSPLAGPDTQYF